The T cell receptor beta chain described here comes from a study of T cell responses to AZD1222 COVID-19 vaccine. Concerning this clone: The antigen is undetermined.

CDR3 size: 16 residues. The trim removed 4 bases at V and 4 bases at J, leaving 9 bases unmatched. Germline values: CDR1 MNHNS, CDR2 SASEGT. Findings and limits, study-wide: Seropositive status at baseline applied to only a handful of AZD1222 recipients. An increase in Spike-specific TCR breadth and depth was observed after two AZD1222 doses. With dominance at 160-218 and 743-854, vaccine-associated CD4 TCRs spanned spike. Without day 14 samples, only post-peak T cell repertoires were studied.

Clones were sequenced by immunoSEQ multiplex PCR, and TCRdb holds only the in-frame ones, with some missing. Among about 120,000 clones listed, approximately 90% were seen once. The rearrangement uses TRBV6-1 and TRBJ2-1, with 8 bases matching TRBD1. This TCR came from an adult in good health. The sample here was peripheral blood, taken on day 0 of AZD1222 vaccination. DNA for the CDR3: TGTGCCAGCAGTGGCCATCGACAGGGGTTTTACAATGAGCAGTTCTTC. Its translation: CASSGHRQGFYNEQFF.